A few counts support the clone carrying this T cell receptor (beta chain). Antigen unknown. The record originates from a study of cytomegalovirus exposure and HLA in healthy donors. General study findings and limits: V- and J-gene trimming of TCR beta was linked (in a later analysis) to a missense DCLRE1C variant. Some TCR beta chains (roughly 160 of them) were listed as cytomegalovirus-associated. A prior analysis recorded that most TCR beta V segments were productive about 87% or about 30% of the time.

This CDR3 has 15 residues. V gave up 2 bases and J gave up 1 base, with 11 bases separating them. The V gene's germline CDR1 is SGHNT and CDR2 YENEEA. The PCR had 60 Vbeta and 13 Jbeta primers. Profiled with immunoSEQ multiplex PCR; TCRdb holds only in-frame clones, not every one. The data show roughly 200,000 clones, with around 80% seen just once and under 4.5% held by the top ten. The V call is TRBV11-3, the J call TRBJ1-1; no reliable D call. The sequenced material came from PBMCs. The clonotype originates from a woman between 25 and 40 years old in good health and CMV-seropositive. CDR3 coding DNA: TGTGCCAGCAGCTTATATTCCCTAAGGAACACTGAAGCTTTCTTT. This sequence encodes CASSLYSLRNTEAFF. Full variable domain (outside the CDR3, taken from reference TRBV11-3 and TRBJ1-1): EAGVVQSPRYKIIEKKQPVAFWCNPISGHNTLYWYLQNLGQGPELLIRYENEEAVDDSQLPKDRFSAERLKGVDSTLKIQPAELGDSAVYLCASSLYSLRNTEAFFGQGTRLTVV.